This paragraph covers one TCR beta chain sequence. This record belongs to a study of blood T cell repertoires in COVID-19. Study details: Specimens from acute and convalescent COVID-19 originated in the United States, Italy and Spain. From T cells, B-cell-depleted T cells, or PBMCs came the material, which was cDNA or gDNA.

Original analysis: Cell counts per sample came from amplifying reference gene primers. The assay was immunoSEQ multiplex PCR, and TCRdb's table has in-frame clones only and misses some. Clonal size and the V and J genes are those of that table, whereas D and trimming came from the DNA. This table holds 65,000 to 85,000 clones, roughly 89% found once. CDR3 length equals 16 residues. Trimming took 4 bases from V and 5 from J, leaving 20 bases between them. The germline V gene encodes CDR1 LGHDT and CDR2 YNNKEL (reference sequence). The sequence came from a man aged 45 to 65 with active COVID-19. Sequencing was performed on peripheral blood. This chain connects TRBV3-1 (or the pseudogene TRBV3-2) to TRBJ2-5; D not certain. DNA for the CDR3: TGTGCCAGCAGCCCCACTCTGACCGCCTTGCGGGAGACCCAGTACTTC. It specifies CASSPTLTALRETQYF.